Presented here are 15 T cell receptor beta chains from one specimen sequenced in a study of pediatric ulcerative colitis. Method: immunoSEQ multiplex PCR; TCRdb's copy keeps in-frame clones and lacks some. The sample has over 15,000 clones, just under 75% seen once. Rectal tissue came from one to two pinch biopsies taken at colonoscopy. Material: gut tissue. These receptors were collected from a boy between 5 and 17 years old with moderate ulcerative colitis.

The CDR3 DNA sequence: TGTGCCAGCGGTAGAGCATATGGCTACACCTTC. Amino acid sequence: CASGRAYGYTF. This chain joins TRBV6-5 and TRBJ1-2; no reliable D call. Germline CDR1 MNHEY, CDR2 SVGAGI. The CDR3 spans 11 residues. Trimming took off 8 bases at V and 5 bases at J, with 9 bases between the two ends.

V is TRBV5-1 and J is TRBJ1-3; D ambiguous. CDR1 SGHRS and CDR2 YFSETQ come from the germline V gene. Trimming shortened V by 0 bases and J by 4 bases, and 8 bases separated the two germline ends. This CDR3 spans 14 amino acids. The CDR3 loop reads CASSLGATGNTIYF. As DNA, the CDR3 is TGCGCCAGCAGCTTGGGGGCTACGGGAAACACCATATATTTT. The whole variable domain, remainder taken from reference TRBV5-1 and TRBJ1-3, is KAGVTQTPRYLIKTRGQQVTLSCSPISGHRSVSWYQQTPGQGLQFLFEYFSETQRNKGNFPGRFSGRQFSNSRSEMNVSTLELGDSALYLCASSLGATGNTIYFGEGSWLTVV.

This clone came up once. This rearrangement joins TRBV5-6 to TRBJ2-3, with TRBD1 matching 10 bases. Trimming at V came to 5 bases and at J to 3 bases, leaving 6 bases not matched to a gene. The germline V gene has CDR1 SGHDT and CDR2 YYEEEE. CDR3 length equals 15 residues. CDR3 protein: CASRQPGQGTDTQYF. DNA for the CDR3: TGTGCCAGCAGGCAGCCGGGACAGGGGACAGATACGCAGTATTTT.

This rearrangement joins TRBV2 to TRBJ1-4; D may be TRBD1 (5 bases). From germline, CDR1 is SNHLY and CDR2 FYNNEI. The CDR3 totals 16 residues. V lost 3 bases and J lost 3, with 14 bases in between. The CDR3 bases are TGTGCCAGCAGTGAGGCAATCCGGGGACCTAATGAAAAACTGTTTTTT. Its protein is CASSEAIRGPNEKLFF.

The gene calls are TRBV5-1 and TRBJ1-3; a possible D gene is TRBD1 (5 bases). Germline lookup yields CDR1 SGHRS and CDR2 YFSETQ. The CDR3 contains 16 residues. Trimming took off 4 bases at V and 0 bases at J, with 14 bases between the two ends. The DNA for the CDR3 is TGCGCCAGCAGCCCAGGGACGGTTCACTCTGGAAACACCATATATTTT. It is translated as CASSPGTVHSGNTIYF.

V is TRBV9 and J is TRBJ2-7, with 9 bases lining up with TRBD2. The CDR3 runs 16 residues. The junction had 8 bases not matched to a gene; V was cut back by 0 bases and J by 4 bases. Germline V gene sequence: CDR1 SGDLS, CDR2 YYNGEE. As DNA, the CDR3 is TGTGCCAGCAGCGTAGCTGGGGGACTAGCAGTTTACGAGCAGTACTTC. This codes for CASSVAGGLAVYEQYF. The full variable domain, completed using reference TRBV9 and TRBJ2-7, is DSGVTQTPKHLITATGQRVTLRCSPRSGDLSVYWYQQSLDQGLQFLIQYYNGEERAKGNILERFSAQQFPDLHSELNLSSLELGDSALYFCASSVAGGLAVYEQYFGPGTRLTVT.

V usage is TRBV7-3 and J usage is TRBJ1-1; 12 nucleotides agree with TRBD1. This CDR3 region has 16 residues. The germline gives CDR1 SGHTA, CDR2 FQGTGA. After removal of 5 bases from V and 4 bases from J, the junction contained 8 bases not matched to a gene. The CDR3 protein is CASSPGQGAGSTEAFF. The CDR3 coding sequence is TGTGCCAGCAGCCCGGGACAGGGGGCCGGGAGCACTGAAGCTTTCTTT.

The CDR3 loop is CASSSGRFDGYTF. CDR3 DNA: TGTGCCAGCAGCTCCGGACGGTTCGATGGCTACACCTTC. The chain combines TRBV2 with TRBJ1-2; D remains unclear. V was trimmed by 6 bases and J by 6 bases, leaving 14 bases between them. Per germline, CDR1 SNHLY and CDR2 FYNNEI. CDR3 length: 13 residues.

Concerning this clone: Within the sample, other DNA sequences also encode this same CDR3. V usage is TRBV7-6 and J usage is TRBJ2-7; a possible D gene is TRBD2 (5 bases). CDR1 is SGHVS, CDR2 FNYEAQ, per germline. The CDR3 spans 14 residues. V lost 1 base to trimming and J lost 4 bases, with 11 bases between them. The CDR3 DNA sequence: TGTGCCAGCAGCTTAGAAACGGGGTTATACGAGCAGTACTTC. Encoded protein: CASSLETGLYEQYF.

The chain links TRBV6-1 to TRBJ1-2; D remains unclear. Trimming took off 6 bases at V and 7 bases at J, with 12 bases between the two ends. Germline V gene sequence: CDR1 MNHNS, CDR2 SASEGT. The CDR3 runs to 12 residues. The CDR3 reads CASSEGLLGYTF. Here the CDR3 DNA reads TGTGCCAGCAGCGAGGGTTTGCTTGGCTACACCTTC.

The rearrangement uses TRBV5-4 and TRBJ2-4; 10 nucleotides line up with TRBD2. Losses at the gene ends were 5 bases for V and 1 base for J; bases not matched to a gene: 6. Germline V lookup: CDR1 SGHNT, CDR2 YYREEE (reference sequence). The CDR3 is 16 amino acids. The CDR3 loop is CASRESGGAAKNIQYF. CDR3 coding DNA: TGTGCCAGCAGGGAAAGCGGGGGGGCGGCCAAAAACATTCAGTACTTC.

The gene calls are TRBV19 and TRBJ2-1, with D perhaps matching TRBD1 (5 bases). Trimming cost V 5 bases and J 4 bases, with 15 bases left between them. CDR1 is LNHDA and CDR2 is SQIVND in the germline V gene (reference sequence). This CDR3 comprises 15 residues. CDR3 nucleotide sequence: TGTGCCAGTAGTCCTAAAGACAGACATTACAATGAGCAGTTCTTC. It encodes CASSPKDRHYNEQFF.

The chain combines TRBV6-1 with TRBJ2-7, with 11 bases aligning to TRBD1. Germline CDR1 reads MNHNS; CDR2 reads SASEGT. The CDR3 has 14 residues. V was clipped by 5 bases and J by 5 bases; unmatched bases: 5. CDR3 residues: CASSPGTGGDEQYF. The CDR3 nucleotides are TGTGCCAGCAGTCCCGGGACAGGGGGGGACGAGCAGTACTTC.

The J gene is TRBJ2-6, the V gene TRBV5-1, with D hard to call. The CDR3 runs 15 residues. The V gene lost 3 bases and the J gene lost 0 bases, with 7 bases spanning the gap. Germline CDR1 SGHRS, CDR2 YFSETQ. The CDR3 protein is CASSSIVSGANVLTF. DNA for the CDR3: TGCGCCAGCAGCTCAATAGTCTCTGGGGCCAACGTCCTGACTTTC.

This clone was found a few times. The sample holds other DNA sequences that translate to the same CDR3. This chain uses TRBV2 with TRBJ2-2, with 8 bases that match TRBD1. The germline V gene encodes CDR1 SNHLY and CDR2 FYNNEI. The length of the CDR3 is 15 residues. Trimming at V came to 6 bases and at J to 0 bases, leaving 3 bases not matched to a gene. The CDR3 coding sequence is TGTGCCAGCAGACAACAGGGGGCGAACACCGGGGAGCTGTTTTTT. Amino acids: CASRQQGANTGELFF.